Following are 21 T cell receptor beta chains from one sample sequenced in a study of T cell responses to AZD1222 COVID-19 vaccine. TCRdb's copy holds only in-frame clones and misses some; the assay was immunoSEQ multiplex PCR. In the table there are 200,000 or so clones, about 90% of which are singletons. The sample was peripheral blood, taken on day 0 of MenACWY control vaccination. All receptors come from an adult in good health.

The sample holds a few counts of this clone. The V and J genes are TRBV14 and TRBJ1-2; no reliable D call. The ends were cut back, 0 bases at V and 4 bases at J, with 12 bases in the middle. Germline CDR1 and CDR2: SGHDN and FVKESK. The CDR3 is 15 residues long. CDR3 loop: CASSQDLNPSYGYTF. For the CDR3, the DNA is TGTGCCAGCAGCCAAGATCTGAACCCCTCCTATGGCTACACCTTC.

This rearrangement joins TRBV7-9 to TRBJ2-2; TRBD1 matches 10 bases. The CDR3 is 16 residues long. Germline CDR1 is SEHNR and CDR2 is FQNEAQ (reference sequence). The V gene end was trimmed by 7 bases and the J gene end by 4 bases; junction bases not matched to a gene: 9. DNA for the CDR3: TGTGCCAGCACCGTAAACCGGGACAGGGGCACCGGGGAGCTGTTTTTT. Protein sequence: CASTVNRDRGTGELFF.

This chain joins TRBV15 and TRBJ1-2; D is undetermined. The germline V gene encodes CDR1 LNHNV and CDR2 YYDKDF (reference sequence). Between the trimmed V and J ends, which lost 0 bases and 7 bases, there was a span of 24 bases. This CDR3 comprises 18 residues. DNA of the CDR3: TGTGCCACCAGCAGAGACCTTACAGAAGGAGTAGAGCGTCGTGGCTACACCTTC. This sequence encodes CATSRDLTEGVERRGYTF.

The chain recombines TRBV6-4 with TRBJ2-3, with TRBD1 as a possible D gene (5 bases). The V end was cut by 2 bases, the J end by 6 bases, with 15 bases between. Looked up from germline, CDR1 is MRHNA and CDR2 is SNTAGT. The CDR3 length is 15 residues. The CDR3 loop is CASSDGATGPDTQYF. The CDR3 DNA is TGTGCCAGCAGTGACGGGGCTACAGGCCCCGATACGCAGTATTTT.

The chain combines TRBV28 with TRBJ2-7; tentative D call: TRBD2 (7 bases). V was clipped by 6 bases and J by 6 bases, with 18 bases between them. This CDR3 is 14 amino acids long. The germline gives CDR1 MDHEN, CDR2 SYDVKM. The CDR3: CASSLGGPRFEQYF. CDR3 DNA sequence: TGTGCCAGCAGCTTGGGGGGGCCGCGATTCGAGCAGTACTTC.

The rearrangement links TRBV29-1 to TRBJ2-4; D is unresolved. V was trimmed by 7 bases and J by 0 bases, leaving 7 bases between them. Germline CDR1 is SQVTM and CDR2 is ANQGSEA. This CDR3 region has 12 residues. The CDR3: CSARTAKNIQYF. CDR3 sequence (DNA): TGCAGCGCCAGGACAGCCAAAAACATTCAGTACTTC.

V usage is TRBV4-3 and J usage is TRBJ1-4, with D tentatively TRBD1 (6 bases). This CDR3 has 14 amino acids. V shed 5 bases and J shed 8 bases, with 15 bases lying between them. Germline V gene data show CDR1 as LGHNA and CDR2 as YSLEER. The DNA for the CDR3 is TGCGCCAGCAGCGCCAGGGGTGGGGGGGAAAAACTGTTTTTT. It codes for CASSARGGGEKLFF.

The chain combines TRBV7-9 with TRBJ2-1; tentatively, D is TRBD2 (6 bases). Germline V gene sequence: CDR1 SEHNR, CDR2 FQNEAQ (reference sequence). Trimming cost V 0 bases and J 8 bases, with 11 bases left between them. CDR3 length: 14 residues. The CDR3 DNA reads TGTGCCAGCAGCTTAGCGGGATGGGGGGATGAGCAGTTCTTC. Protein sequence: CASSLAGWGDEQFF.

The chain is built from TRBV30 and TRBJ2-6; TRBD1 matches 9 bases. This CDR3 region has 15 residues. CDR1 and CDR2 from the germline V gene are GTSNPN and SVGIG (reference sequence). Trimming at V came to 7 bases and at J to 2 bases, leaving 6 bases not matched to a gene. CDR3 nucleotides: TGTGCCTTGGACAGGGGACGAGCTGGGGCCAACGTCCTGACTTTC. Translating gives CALDRGRAGANVLTF. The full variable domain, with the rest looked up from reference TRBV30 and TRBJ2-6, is SQTIHQWPATLVQPVGSPLSLECTVEGTSNPNLYWYRQAAGRGLQLLFYSVGIGQISSEVPQNLSASRPQDRQFILSSKKLLLSDSGFYLCALDRGRAGANVLTFGAGSRLTVL.

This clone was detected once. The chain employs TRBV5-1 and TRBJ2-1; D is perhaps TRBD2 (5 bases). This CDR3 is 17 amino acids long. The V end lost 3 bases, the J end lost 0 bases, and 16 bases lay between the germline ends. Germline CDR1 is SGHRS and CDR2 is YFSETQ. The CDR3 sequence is CASSSRAADASYNEQFF. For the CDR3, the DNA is TGCGCCAGCAGCTCGAGGGCAGCGGACGCCTCCTACAATGAGCAGTTCTTC. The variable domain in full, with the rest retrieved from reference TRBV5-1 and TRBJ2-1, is KAGVTQTPRYLIKTRGQQVTLSCSPISGHRSVSWYQQTPGQGLQFLFEYFSETQRNKGNFPGRFSGRQFSNSRSEMNVSTLELGDSALYLCASSSRAADASYNEQFFGPGTRLTVL.

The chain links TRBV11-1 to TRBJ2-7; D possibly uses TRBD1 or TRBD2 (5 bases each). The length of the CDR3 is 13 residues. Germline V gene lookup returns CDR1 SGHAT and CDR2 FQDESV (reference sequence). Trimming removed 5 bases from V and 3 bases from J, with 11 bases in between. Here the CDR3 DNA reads TGTGCCAGCAGCCCACGGGACGGCTACGAGCAGTACTTC. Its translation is CASSPRDGYEQYF.

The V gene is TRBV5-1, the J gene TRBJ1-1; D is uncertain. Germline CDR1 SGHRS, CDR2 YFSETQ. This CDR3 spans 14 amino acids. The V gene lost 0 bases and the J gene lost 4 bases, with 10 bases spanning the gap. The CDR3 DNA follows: TGCGCCAGCAGCTTGGCGTCTCTGGGCACTGAAGCTTTCTTT. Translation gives CASSLASLGTEAFF.

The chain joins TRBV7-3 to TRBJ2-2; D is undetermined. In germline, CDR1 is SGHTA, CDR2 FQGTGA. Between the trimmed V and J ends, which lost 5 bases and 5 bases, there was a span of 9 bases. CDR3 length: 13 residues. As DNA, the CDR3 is TGTGCCAGCAGCCCCCTGTGGACCGGGGAGCTGTTTTTT. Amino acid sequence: CASSPLWTGELFF.

CDR3 sequence reads: CASSLDIRPYEQYF. Here the CDR3 DNA reads TGTGCCAGCAGCTTGGATATAAGACCCTACGAGCAGTACTTC. The chain couples TRBV5-4 to TRBJ2-7, with D hard to call. Germline loops: CDR1 SGHNT, CDR2 YYREEE (reference sequence). V was cut by 0 bases and J by 2 bases, with 9 bases left in between. The CDR3 runs 14 residues.

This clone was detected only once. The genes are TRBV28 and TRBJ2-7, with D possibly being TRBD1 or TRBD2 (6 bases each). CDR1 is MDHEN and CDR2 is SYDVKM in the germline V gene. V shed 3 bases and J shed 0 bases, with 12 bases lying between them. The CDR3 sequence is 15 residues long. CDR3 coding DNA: TGTGCCAGCAGTTTTCGAGGGGGGCACTCCTACGAGCAGTACTTC. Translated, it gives CASSFRGGHSYEQYF.

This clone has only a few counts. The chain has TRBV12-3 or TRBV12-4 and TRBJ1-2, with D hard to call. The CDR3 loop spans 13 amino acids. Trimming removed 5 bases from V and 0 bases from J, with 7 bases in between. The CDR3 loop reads CASSKESNYGYTF. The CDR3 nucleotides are TGTGCCAGCAGTAAAGAGTCTAACTATGGCTACACCTTC.

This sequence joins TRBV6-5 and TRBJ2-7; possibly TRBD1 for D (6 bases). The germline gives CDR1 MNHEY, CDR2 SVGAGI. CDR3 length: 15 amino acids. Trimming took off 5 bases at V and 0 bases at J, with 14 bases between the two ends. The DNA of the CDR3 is TGTGCCAGCAGTCCGAGGGGGACGAGCTCCTACGAGCAGTACTTC. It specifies CASSPRGTSSYEQYF.

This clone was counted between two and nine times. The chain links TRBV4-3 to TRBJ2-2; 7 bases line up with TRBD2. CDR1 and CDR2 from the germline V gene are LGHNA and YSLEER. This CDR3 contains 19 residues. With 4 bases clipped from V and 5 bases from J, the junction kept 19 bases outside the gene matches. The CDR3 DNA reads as TGCGCCAGCAGCCGCCTCGCTCAGGCGGGGGTCTCGGGTACCGGGGAGCTGTTTTTT. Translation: CASSRLAQAGVSGTGELFF.

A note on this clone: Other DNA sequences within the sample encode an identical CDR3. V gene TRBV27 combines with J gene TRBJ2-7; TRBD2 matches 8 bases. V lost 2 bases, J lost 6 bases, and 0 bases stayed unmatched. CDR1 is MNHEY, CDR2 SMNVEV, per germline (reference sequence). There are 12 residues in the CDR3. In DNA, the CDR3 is TGTGCCAGCAGTTTAAGCGGGGGCGAGCAGTACTTC. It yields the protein CASSLSGGEQYF.

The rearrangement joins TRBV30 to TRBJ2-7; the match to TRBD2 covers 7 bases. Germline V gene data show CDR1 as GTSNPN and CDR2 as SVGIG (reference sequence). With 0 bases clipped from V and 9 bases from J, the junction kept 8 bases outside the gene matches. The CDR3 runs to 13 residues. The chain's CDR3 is CAWSVREVRGQYF. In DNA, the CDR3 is TGTGCCTGGAGTGTACGGGAGGTACGGGGGCAGTACTTC.

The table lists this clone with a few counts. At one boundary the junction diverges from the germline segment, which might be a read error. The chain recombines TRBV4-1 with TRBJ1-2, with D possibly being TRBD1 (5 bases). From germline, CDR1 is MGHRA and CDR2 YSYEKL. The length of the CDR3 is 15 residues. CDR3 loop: CASSQGDGRNYGYTF. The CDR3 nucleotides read TGCGCCAGCAGCCAAGGGGACGGAAGGAACTACGGCTACACCTTC.